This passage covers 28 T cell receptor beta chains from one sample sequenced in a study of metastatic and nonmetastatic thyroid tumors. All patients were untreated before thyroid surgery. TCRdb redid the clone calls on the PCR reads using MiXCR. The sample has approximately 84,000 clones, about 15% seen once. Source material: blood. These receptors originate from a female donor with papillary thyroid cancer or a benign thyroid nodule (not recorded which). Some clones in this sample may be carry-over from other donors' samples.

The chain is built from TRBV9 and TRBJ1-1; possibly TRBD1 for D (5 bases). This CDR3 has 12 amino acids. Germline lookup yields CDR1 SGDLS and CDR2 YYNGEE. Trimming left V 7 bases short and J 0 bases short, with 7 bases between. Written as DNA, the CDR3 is TGTGCCAGCGGGGGACTGAACACTGAAGCTTTCTTT. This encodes CASGGLNTEAFF.

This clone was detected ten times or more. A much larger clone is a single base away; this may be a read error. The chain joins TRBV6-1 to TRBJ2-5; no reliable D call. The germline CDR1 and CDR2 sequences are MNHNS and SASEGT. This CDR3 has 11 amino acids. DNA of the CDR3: TGTGCCAGCAGTGCGGAAGAGGCCCAGTACTTC. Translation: CASSAEEAQYF.

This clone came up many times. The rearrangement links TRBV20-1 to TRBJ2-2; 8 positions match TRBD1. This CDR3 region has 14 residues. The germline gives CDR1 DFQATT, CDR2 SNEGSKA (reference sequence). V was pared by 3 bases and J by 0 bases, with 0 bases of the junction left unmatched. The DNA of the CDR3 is TGCAGTGCTAGGGACAGGGCGAACACCGGGGAGCTGTTTTTT. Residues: CSARDRANTGELFF.

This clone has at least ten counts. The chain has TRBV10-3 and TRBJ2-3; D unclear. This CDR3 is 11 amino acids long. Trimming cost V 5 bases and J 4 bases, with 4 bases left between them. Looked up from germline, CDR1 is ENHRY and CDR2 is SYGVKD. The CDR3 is CAISNADTQYF. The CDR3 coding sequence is TGTGCCATCAGTAATGCAGATACGCAGTATTTT.

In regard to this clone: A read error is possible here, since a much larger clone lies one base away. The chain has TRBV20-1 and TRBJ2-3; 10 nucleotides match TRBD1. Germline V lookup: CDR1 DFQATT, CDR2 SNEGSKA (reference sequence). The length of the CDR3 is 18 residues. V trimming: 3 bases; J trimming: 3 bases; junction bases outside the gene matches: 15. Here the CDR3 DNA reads TGCAGTGCTAGGAAAGGGAACGGGACAGGGGAGGCAACAGATACGCAGTATTTT. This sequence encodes CSARKGNGTGEATDTQYF.

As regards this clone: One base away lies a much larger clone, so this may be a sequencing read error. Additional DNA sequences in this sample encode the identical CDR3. This CDR3 reads CSARGLPGEYPDTQYF. CDR3 DNA: TGCAGTGCTAGAGGACTCCCCGGAGAGTACCCAGATACTCAGTATTTT. The rearrangement links TRBV20-1 to TRBJ2-3; D not resolved. Germline assignment: CDR1 DFQATT and CDR2 SNEGSKA (reference sequence). The length of the CDR3 is 16 residues.

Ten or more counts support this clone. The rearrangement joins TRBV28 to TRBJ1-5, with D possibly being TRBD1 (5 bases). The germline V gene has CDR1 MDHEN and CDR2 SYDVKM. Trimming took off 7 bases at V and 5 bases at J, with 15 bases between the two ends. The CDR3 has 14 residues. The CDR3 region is CASTLWGEDQPQHF. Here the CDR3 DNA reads TGTGCCAGCACACTTTGGGGGGAAGATCAGCCCCAGCATTTT.

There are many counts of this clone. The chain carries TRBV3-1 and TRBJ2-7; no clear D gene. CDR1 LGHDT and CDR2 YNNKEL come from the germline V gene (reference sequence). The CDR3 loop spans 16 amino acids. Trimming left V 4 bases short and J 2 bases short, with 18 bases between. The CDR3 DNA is TGTGCCAGCAGCCCCAGCCAAGATAGACCAGCCTACGAGCAGTACTTC. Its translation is CASSPSQDRPAYEQYF.

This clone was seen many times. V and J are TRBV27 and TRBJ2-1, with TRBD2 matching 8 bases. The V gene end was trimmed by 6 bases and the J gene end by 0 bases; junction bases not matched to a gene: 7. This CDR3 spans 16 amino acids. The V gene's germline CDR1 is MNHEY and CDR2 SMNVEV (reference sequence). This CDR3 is CASRSQRGSSYNEQFF. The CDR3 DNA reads TGTGCCAGCAGGTCCCAGCGGGGGAGCTCCTACAATGAGCAGTTCTTC.

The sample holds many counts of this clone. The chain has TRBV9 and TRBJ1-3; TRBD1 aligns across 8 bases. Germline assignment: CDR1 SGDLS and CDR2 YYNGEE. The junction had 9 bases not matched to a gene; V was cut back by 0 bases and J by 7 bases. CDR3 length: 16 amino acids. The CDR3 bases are TGTGCCAGCAGCGTAGACGCAGGGGGCACCTTGAACACCATATATTTT. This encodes CASSVDAGGTLNTIYF.

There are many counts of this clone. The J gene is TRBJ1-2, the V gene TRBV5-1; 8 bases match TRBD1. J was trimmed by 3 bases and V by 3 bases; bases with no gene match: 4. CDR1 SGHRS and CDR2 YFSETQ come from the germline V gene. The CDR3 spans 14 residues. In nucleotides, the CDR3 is TGCGCCAGCAGCTCCAGGGGGCTTTACTATGGCTACACCTTC. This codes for CASSSRGLYYGYTF.

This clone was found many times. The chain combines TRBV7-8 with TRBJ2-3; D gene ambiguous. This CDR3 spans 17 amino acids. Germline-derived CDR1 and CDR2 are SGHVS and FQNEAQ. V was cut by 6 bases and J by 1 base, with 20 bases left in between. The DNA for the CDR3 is TGTGCCAGCAGTCCACTAAGGGCAGTAAGGGGCACAGATACGCAGTATTTT. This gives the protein CASSPLRAVRGTDTQYF.

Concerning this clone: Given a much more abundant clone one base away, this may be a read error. This chain's CDR3 is CVRNLPKGPANTEAFF. CDR3 sequence (DNA): TGTGTCCGGAACCTGCCCAAGGGACCCGCGAACACTGAAGCTTTCTTT. The chain uses TRBV30 and TRBJ1-1, with D possibly matching TRBD1 (5 bases). Germline values: CDR1 GTSNPN, CDR2 SVGIG (reference sequence). CDR3 length: 16 residues.

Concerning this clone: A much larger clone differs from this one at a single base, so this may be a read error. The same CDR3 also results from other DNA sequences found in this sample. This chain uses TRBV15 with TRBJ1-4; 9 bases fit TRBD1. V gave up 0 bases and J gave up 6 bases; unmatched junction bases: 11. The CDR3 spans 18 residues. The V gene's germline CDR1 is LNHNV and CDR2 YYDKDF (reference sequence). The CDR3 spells CATSRDVQATGGDEKLFF. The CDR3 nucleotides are TGTGCCACCAGCAGAGATGTCCAGGCGACAGGGGGAGATGAAAAACTGTTTTTT.

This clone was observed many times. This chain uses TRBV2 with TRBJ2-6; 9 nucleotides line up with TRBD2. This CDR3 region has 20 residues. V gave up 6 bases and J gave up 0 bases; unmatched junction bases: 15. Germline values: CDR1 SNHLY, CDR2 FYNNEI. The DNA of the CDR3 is TGTGCCAGCAGGGAGGGGCTAGCGGGAAGCTACACCTCTGGGGCCAACGTCCTGACTTTC. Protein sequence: CASREGLAGSYTSGANVLTF.

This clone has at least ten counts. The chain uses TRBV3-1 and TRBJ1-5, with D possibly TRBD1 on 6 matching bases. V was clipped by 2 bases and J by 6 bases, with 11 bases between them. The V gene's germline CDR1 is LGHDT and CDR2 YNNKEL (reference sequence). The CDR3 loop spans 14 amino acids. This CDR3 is CASSQRGAGQPQHF. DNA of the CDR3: TGTGCCAGCAGCCAACGGGGGGCGGGTCAGCCCCAGCATTTT.

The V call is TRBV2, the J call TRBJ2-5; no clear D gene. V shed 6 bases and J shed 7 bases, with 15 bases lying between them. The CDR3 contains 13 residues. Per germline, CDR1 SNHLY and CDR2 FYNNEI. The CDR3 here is CASSESDPWTQYF. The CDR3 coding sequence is TGTGCCAGCAGCGAATCGGACCCGTGGACCCAGTACTTC.

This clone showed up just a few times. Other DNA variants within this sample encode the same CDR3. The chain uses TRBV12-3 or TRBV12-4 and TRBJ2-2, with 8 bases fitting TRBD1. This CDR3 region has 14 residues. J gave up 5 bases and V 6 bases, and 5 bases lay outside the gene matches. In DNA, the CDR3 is TGTGCCAGCAGCTTGACAGGGGAAACCGGGGAGCTGTTTTTT. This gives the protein CASSLTGETGELFF.

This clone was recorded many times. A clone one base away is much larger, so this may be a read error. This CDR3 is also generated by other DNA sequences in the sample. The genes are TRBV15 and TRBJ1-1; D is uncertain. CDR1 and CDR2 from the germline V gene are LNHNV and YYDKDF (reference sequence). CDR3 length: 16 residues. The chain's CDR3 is CATSRDRSGLNTEAFF. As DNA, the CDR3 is TGTGCCACCAGCAGAGATCGATCGGGCCTGAACACTGAAGCTTTCTTC. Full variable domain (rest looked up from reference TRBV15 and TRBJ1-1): DAMVIQNPRYQVTQFGKPVTLSCSQTLNHNVMYWYQQKSSQAPKLLFHYYDKDFNNEADTPDNFQSRRPNTSFCFLDIRSPGLGDTAMYLCATSRDRSGLNTEAFFGQGTRLTVV.

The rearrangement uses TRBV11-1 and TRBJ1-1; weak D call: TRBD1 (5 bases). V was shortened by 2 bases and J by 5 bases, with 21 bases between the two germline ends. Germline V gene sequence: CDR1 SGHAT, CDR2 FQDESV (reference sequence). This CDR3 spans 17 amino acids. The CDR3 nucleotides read TGTGCCAGCAGCTTACAGGGCCTCCCAGGGTTCTGGACTGAAGCTTTCTTT. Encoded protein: CASSLQGLPGFWTEAFF. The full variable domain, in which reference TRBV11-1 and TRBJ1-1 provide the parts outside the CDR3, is EAEVAQSPRYKITEKSQAVAFWCDPISGHATLYWYRQILGQGPELLVQFQDESVVDDSQLPKDRFSAERLKGVDSTLKIQPAELGDSAMYLCASSLQGLPGFWTEAFFGQGTRLTVV.

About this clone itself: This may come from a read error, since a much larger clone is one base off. CDR3 coding DNA: TGTGCCAGCAGCCAAGATATCCGCGCTGGGAGGGGGGATGAGACCCAGTACTTC. Translated, it gives CASSQDIRAGRGDETQYF. The gene calls are TRBV4-2 and TRBJ2-5; possibly TRBD2 for D (7 bases). The length of the CDR3 is 18 residues. V lost 0 bases and J 5 bases, leaving 22 bases between the germline ends. Germline lookup yields CDR1 LGHNA and CDR2 YNFKEQ.

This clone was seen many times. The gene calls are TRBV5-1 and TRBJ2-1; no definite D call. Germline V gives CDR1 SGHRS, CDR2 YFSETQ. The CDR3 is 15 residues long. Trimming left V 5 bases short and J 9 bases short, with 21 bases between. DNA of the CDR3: TGCGCCAGCAGTCTTCAAAACAGAAGGTCGGGTGAGCAGTTCTTC. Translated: CASSLQNRRSGEQFF.

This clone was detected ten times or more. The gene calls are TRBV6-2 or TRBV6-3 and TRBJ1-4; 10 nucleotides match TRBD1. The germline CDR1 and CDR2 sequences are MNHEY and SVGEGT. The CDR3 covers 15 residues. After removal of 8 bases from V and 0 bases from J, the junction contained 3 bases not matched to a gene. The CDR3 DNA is TGTGCCAGCGGAGGACAGGGGGCAACTAATGAAAAACTGTTTTTT. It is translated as CASGGQGATNEKLFF.

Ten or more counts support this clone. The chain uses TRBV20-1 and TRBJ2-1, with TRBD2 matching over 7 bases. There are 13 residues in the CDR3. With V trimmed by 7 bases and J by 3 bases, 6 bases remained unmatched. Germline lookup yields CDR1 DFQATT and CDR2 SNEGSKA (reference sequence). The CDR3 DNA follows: TGCAGTGGGGGGGGAGGAGGCTACAATGAGCAGTTCTTC. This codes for CSGGGGGYNEQFF.

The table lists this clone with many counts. CDR3 bases: TGTGCCAGCAGTTTAAGGAGTGGGGTCCGGACAGGGATTCAGCCCCAGCATTTT. Encoded protein: CASSLRSGVRTGIQPQHF. The J gene is TRBJ1-5, the V gene TRBV27; 8 nucleotides line up with TRBD1. The ends lost 2 bases at V and 6 bases at J; junction bases unmatched: 15. The length of the CDR3 is 18 residues. CDR1 MNHEY and CDR2 SMNVEV come from the germline V gene (reference sequence).

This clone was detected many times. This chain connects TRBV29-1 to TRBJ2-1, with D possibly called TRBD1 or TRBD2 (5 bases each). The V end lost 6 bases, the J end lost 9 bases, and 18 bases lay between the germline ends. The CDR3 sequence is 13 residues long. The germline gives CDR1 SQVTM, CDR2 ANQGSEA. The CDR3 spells CSVYGTAGVEQFF. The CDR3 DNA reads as TGCAGCGTCTACGGGACGGCCGGGGTTGAGCAGTTCTTC.

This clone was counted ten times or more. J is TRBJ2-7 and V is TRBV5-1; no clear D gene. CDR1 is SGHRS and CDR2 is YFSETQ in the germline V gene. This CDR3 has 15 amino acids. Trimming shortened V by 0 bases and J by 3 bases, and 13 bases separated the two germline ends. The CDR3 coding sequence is TGCGCCAGCAGCTTGGGACTCCTGCCCCTCTACGAGCAGTACTTC. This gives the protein CASSLGLLPLYEQYF.

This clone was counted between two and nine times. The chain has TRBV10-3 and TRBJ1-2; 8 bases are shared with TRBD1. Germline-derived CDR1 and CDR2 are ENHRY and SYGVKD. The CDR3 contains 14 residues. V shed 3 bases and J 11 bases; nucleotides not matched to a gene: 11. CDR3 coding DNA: TGTGCCATCAGTGACGGACAGGGCGGCTGTGGATACACCTTC. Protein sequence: CAISDGQGGCGYTF.